This note documents a single T cell receptor beta chain sequence. This specimen comes from a study of blood T cell repertoires in COVID-19. Study-wide context: There were acute and convalescent COVID-19 samples, and they came from the United States, Italy and Spain.

Original processing methods: Amplification of reference gene primers was used by the study to estimate nucleated cell counts. Only in-frame clones appear in the TCRdb table, and some are missing; sequencing was by immunoSEQ multiplex PCR. V and J calls and clone size are copied from that table; D and trimming were computed from the DNA. This repertoire shows about 350,000 clones, roughly nine tenths found once; its top ten account for under 1.3%. The source material was PBMCs or T cells enriched from blood (not recorded which). The receptor was isolated from a young woman who had recovered from COVID-19.

The CDR3 sequence is CASSTPGQGIDTQYF. CDR3 DNA sequence: TGTGCCAGCAGTACACCGGGACAGGGAATAGATACGCAGTATTTT. The V and J genes are TRBV2 and TRBJ2-3; TRBD1 matches at 9 bases. The junction had 8 bases not matched to a gene; V was cut back by 5 bases and J by 5 bases. Germline values: CDR1 SNHLY, CDR2 FYNNEI. The CDR3 totals 15 residues.